The T cell receptor beta chain described here comes from a study of response to subunit inactivated influenza vaccine. This CDR3 has 15 residues. For this clonotype: Its antigen is unknown.

MiXCR was run by TCRdb on the RT-PCR reads, yielding one entry per CDR3 protein. The data hold around 320,000 distinct CDR3 sequences, with over 20% observed a single time. General observations from the study: That few new T cells are recruited by each seasonal influenza vaccination was the authors' suggestion.

Sequencing used PBMCs from blood, obtained less than 22 months after vaccination. The source is a man aged 50 to 75 who received an inactivated influenza vaccine. J is TRBJ1-4 and V is TRBV21-1; no check of the table's D call, TRBD1, against the DNA was made. TRBV21-1 is designated a pseudogene. For the CDR3, the DNA is TGTGCCAGCAGCAAATTAGGGGACATCATTGAAAAACTGTTTTTT. Its translation: CASSKLGDIIEKLFF.